The 15 T cell receptor beta chains reported below all come from one sample, sequenced in a study of blood T cell repertoires in COVID-19. TCRdb keeps only in-frame clones here, not all; method: immunoSEQ multiplex PCR. The sample holds roughly 220,000 clones, 70% to 85% seen once. Material: peripheral blood. The origin of the receptors is a woman in her forties who had recovered from COVID-19.

V and J are TRBV19 and TRBJ1-4; no definite D call. Germline V gene data show CDR1 as LNHDA and CDR2 as SQIVND (reference sequence). The CDR3 extends over 14 amino acids. Trimming took off 3 bases at V and 10 bases at J, with 15 bases between the two ends. CDR3 in amino acids: CASSISAGSGKLFF. As DNA, the CDR3 is TGTGCCAGTAGTATCTCGGCGGGATCTGGAAAACTGTTTTTT.

The table lists this clone with a count of one. J is TRBJ2-3 and V is TRBV7-9; TRBD1 might be the D (5 bases). The CDR3 sequence is 15 residues long. V was pared by 1 base and J by 4 bases, with 12 bases between. CDR1 and CDR2 from the germline V gene are SEHNR and FQNEAQ (reference sequence). CDR3 DNA: TGTGCCAGCAGCTTAGGCAGGGTAGGCGCAGATACGCAGTATTTT. This translates into CASSLGRVGADTQYF. Full variable domain (outside the CDR3, taken from reference TRBV7-9 and TRBJ2-3): DTGVSQNPRHKITKRGQNVTFRCDPISEHNRLYWYRQTLGQGPEFLTYFQNEAQLEKSRLLSDRFSAERPKGSFSTLEIQRTEQGDSAMYLCASSLGRVGADTQYFGPGTRLTVL.

The chain uses TRBV7-9 and TRBJ1-6; D gene ambiguous. The CDR3 is 15 amino acids. Germline loops: CDR1 SEHNR, CDR2 FQNEAQ (reference sequence). The V gene lost 3 bases and the J gene lost 5 bases, with 11 bases spanning the gap. In DNA, the CDR3 is TGTGCCAGCAGCTTCGGTAGTATTAATAATTCACCCCTCCACTTT. This gives the protein CASSFGSINNSPLHF.

This sequence joins TRBV5-1 and TRBJ2-1, with TRBD2 matching over 16 bases. Trimming removed 4 bases from V and 8 bases from J; junction bases left unmatched: 9. The germline CDR1 and CDR2 sequences are SGHRS and YFSETQ. This CDR3 contains 17 residues. CDR3 residues: CASSLGTSGGVVDEQFF. CDR3 nucleotides: TGCGCCAGCAGCCTGGGGACTAGCGGGGGGGTTGTTGATGAGCAGTTCTTC.

The rearrangement uses TRBV3-1 (or the pseudogene TRBV3-2) and TRBJ1-1, with 8 bases identical to TRBD1. Germline loops: CDR1 LGHDT, CDR2 YNNKEL (reference sequence). Unmatched junction bases numbered 13, after V lost 1 base and J lost 0 bases. The length of the CDR3 is 19 residues. The CDR3 is CASSQVIFQGARMNTEAFF. CDR3 DNA sequence: TGTGCCAGCAGCCAAGTTATATTTCAGGGGGCAAGGATGAACACTGAAGCTTTCTTT.

This clone was recorded many times. This chain joins TRBV6-4 and TRBJ2-2; D might be TRBD1 (5 bases). The germline V gene encodes CDR1 MRHNA and CDR2 SNTAGT. Trimming stripped 2 bases from V and 4 bases from J, with 5 bases between. This CDR3 contains 13 residues. CDR3 residues: CASSDRGTGELFF. Written as DNA, the CDR3 is TGTGCCAGCAGTGACAGGGGCACCGGGGAGCTGTTTTTT.

This rearrangement joins TRBV11-3 to TRBJ1-6, with 9 positions matching TRBD1. In germline, CDR1 is SGHNT, CDR2 YENEEA. V lost 2 bases and J lost 7; bases outside the gene matches: 9. This CDR3 contains 17 residues. The CDR3 sequence is CASSLTTAGQGNSPLHF. The CDR3 bases are TGTGCCAGCAGCTTAACGACCGCGGGACAGGGAAATTCACCCCTCCACTTT.

The chain links TRBV3-1 (or the pseudogene TRBV3-2) to TRBJ1-2; tentatively, D is TRBD1 (5 bases). V lost 0 bases to trimming and J lost 8 bases, with 16 bases between them. The germline V gene encodes CDR1 LGHDT and CDR2 YNNKEL (reference sequence). The CDR3 sequence is 15 residues long. The DNA of the CDR3 is TGTGCCAGCAGCCAAGAGGAGGCAGGGACTGGCGGCTACACCTTC. Protein product: CASSQEEAGTGGYTF.

This clone is a singleton in its sample. This chain connects TRBV13 to TRBJ2-2; 12 nucleotides match TRBD1. V shed 6 bases, J shed 6 bases, and the junction held 8 bases outside the gene matches. Looked up from germline, CDR1 is PRHDT and CDR2 is FYEKMQ (reference sequence). The CDR3 loop spans 16 amino acids. The DNA for the CDR3 is TGTGCCAGCAGATACGGGACAGGGGGCTTCCCCGGGGAGCTGTTTTTT. Translated, it gives CASRYGTGGFPGELFF.

The rearrangement joins TRBV28 to TRBJ1-6; no clear D gene. The CDR3 runs to 17 residues. Germline CDR1 MDHEN, CDR2 SYDVKM. Trimming stripped 1 base from V and 0 bases from J, with 10 bases between. The CDR3 sequence: CASSLSVGSSYNSPLHF. The CDR3 DNA sequence: TGTGCCAGCAGTTTATCCGTCGGGAGCTCCTATAATTCACCCCTCCACTTT.

This clone was observed a single time. The V gene is TRBV11-3, the J gene TRBJ2-3, with 7 bases fitting TRBD1. With 7 bases clipped from V and 0 bases from J, the junction kept 10 bases outside the gene matches. The CDR3 totals 16 residues. Germline V gene lookup returns CDR1 SGHNT and CDR2 YENEEA. The CDR3 loop reads CASNFRTGTSTDTQYF. In nucleotides, the CDR3 is TGTGCCAGCAACTTCCGGACAGGAACTAGCACAGATACGCAGTATTTT.

The rearrangement links TRBV29-1 to TRBJ2-7; unclear D gene. This CDR3 is built from 13 residues. The germline V and J ends were trimmed by 4 bases and 0 bases, with 10 bases remaining between them. Per germline, CDR1 SQVTM and CDR2 ANQGSEA. In nucleotides, the CDR3 is TGCAGCGTTGGTGGGCCACCCTCCTACGAGCAGTACTTC. Protein sequence: CSVGGPPSYEQYF.

The V call is TRBV5-4, the J call TRBJ2-3; 8 bases are a match to TRBD2. From germline, CDR1 is SGHNT and CDR2 YYREEE (reference sequence). CDR3 length equals 17 residues. V was clipped by 0 bases and J by 0 bases; unmatched bases: 6. In DNA form, the CDR3 reads TGTGCCAGCAGCTTGGGGATAGCGGGGAGTAGCACAGATACGCAGTATTTT. It translates to CASSLGIAGSSTDTQYF.

This chain links TRBV30 with TRBJ2-1; 7 bases fit TRBD1. V lost 7 bases and J lost 2; bases outside the gene matches: 5. The CDR3 loop spans 13 amino acids. CDR1 GTSNPN and CDR2 SVGIG come from the germline V gene (reference sequence). CDR3 in amino acids: CASDRVAYNEQFF. CDR3 DNA: TGTGCCTCCGACAGGGTCGCCTACAATGAGCAGTTCTTC.

The chain has TRBV2 and TRBJ2-1; D is perhaps TRBD2 (6 bases). CDR3 size: 13 residues. CDR1 and CDR2 from the germline V gene are SNHLY and FYNNEI. The germline V and J ends were trimmed by 0 bases and 8 bases, with 8 bases remaining between them. CDR3 DNA: TGTGCCAGCAGTGAAGCTCTAGCGCATGAGCAGTTCTTC. Translated: CASSEALAHEQFF.